This passage covers 8 T cell receptor beta chains from one sample sequenced in a study of CD8+ T cells in alopecia areata. Reverse transcribed after extraction, RNA yielded cDNA as the sequencing template. Data came from immunoSEQ multiplex PCR; TCRdb stores just in-frame clones and leaves some out. The sample consists of 150,000 to 190,000 clones, less than 65% of them appearing once. The sample was CD8+ T cells sorted from blood, taken at week 0. These receptors were collected from a human donor with alopecia areata.

The chain combines TRBV7-8 with TRBJ1-4; D is uncertain. Germline CDR1 reads SGHVS; CDR2 reads FQNEAQ. The germline V and J ends were trimmed by 5 bases and 4 bases, with 11 bases remaining between them. The CDR3 extends over 14 amino acids. The CDR3 is CASSGRGGNEKLFF. The CDR3 DNA follows: TGTGCCAGCAGCGGGCGGGGAGGTAATGAAAAACTGTTTTTT. The whole variable domain, filled in from reference TRBV7-8 and TRBJ1-4, reads GAGVSQSPRYKVAKRGQDVALRCDPISGHVSLFWYQQALGQGPEFLTYFQNEAQLDKSGLPSDRFFAERPEGSVSTLKIQRTQQEDSAVYLCASSGRGGNEKLFFGSGTQLSVL.

The chain employs TRBV5-1 and TRBJ2-7, with D possibly TRBD1 on 6 matching bases. Looked up from germline, CDR1 is SGHRS and CDR2 is YFSETQ. This CDR3 is built from 14 residues. Trimming removed 3 bases at V and 2 bases at J, with 12 bases between. DNA for the CDR3: TGCGCCAGCAGCTCCAGGGGACAAGCCTACGAGCAGTACTTC. Translating it yields CASSSRGQAYEQYF.

The chain joins TRBV30 to TRBJ1-2; the match to TRBD1 covers 8 bases. The length of the CDR3 is 14 residues. Per germline, CDR1 GTSNPN and CDR2 SVGIG (reference sequence). The V gene end was trimmed by 0 bases and the J gene end by 6 bases; junction bases not matched to a gene: 6. The CDR3 protein is CAWSVLETGDGYTF. The CDR3 DNA is TGTGCCTGGAGTGTACTAGAGACAGGGGATGGCTACACCTTC.

This clone was seen a handful of times. The chain carries TRBV13 and TRBJ2-3, with 15 bases lining up with TRBD2. The germline V gene has CDR1 PRHDT and CDR2 FYEKMQ (reference sequence). CDR3 size: 17 residues. V was pared by 5 bases and J by 0 bases, with 3 bases of the junction left unmatched. The CDR3 bases are TGTGCCAGCAGCCTCGGGACTAGCGGGGGGAGCACAGATACGCAGTATTTT. It specifies CASSLGTSGGSTDTQYF.

This chain connects TRBV7-8 to TRBJ2-5, with 15 nucleotides matching TRBD2. V was pared by 5 bases and J by 0 bases, with 4 bases of the junction left unmatched. CDR1 is SGHVS and CDR2 is FQNEAQ in the germline V gene. The CDR3 runs 17 residues. The CDR3 nucleotides read TGTGCCAGCAGCCCGGGACTAGCGGGGGGCTACCAAGAGACCCAGTACTTC. Protein: CASSPGLAGGYQETQYF.

This chain connects TRBV29-1 to TRBJ2-7; D perhaps matches TRBD1 (5 bases). Germline V gene lookup returns CDR1 SQVTM and CDR2 ANQGSEA. V was trimmed by 6 bases and J by 2 bases, leaving 14 bases between them. The CDR3 spans 13 residues. Here the CDR3 DNA reads TGCAGCGTCGCAGGGAAATCCCCCTACGAGCAGTACTTC. Translation: CSVAGKSPYEQYF.

The sample holds a few counts of this clone. The chain combines TRBV30 with TRBJ2-7; 7 nucleotides match TRBD1. This CDR3 contains 13 residues. The V gene end was trimmed by 7 bases and the J gene end by 7 bases; junction bases not matched to a gene: 13. Germline-derived CDR1 and CDR2 are GTSNPN and SVGIG (reference sequence). The CDR3 here is CASRLPTGREQYF. The CDR3 DNA is TGTGCCTCCCGATTACCGACAGGGCGGGAGCAGTACTTC. Drawing the rest from reference TRBV30 and TRBJ2-7, the complete variable domain is SQTIHQWPATLVQPVGSPLSLECTVEGTSNPNLYWYRQAAGRGLQLLFYSVGIGQISSEVPQNLSASRPQDRQFILSSKKLLLSDSGFYLCASRLPTGREQYFGPGTRLTVT.

The V gene is TRBV27, the J gene TRBJ1-1; D may be TRBD1 (5 bases). The CDR3 is made up of 14 amino acids. V was cut by 2 bases and J by 2 bases, with 9 bases left in between. Germline CDR1 and CDR2: MNHEY and SMNVEV (reference sequence). CDR3 bases: TGTGCCAGCAGTTTAAGTAGGGGAAACACTGAAGCTTTCTTT. Translated, it gives CASSLSRGNTEAFF.